These 27 T cell receptor beta chains originate from one sample sequenced in a study of CD8+ T cells in alopecia areata. RNA was isolated and reverse transcribed to cDNA, the sequencing template. Repertoires were generated with immunoSEQ multiplex PCR, while TCRdb's copy carries only in-frame clones and drops some. This sample carries 150,000 to 200,000 clones, 55% to 70% of them seen once, and the ten largest clones take 5.5%. Sample treatment: oral pan-JAK inhibitor, 5-10 mg twice daily. Material: CD4+ T cells sorted from blood, obtained at week 24, from a patient treated with tofacitinib. These TCRs come from a human donor with alopecia areata.

This sequence joins TRBV9 and TRBJ2-1; 7 nucleotides agree with TRBD2. This CDR3 spans 15 amino acids. Germline CDR1 reads SGDLS; CDR2 reads YYNGEE. J lost 9 bases, V lost 3 bases, and 12 bases had no gene match. The CDR3, as DNA: TGTGCCAGCAGCGCAAAGGCTAGCGGCGTCGGTGAGCAGTTCTTC. Amino acid sequence: CASSAKASGVGEQFF. Full variable domain (missing parts from reference TRBV9 and TRBJ2-1): DSGVTQTPKHLITATGQRVTLRCSPRSGDLSVYWYQQSLDQGLQFLIQYYNGEERAKGNILERFSAQQFPDLHSELNLSSLELGDSALYFCASSAKASGVGEQFFGPGTRLTVL.

This clone was found a few times. V gene TRBV7-9 combines with J gene TRBJ1-3; D is unresolved. Trimming took 1 base from V and 0 from J, leaving 10 bases between them. This CDR3 is built from 16 residues. Germline V gives CDR1 SEHNR, CDR2 FQNEAQ (reference sequence). In nucleotides, the CDR3 is TGTGCCAGCAGCTTAGGGGCGACGGTCTCTGGAAACACCATATATTTT. The encoded protein is CASSLGATVSGNTIYF.

In this sample, this clone turned up a few times. The chain employs TRBV5-4 and TRBJ2-2; D possibly corresponds to TRBD2 (5 bases). Germline V gene sequence: CDR1 SGHNT, CDR2 YYREEE (reference sequence). The V end lost 0 bases, the J end lost 7 bases, and 7 bases lay between the germline ends. The CDR3 has 13 residues. CDR3: CASSLAEGGELFF. In DNA form, the CDR3 reads TGTGCCAGCAGCTTGGCCGAGGGCGGGGAGCTGTTTTTT.

The J gene is TRBJ2-5, the V gene TRBV7-2; D is unclear. The CDR3 loop spans 12 amino acids. Trimming stripped 1 base from V and 5 bases from J, with 5 bases between. Germline CDR1 SGHTA, CDR2 FQGNSA. The CDR3 here is CASSLVAETQYF. The DNA of the CDR3 is TGTGCCAGCAGCTTAGTTGCGGAGACCCAGTACTTC. Full variable domain (remainder filled in from reference TRBV7-2 and TRBJ2-5): GAGVSQSPSNKVTEKGKDVELRCDPISGHTALYWYRQSLGQGLEFLIYFQGNSAPDKSGLPSDRFSAERTGGSVSTLTIQRTQQEDSAVYLCASSLVAETQYFGPGTRLLVL.

CDR3 region: CASNKGQGARGFTDTQYF. The CDR3 DNA sequence: TGCGCCAGCAACAAAGGACAGGGGGCGCGTGGATTCACAGATACGCAGTATTTT. The V and J genes are TRBV5-1 and TRBJ2-3; TRBD1 aligns across 11 bases. J was trimmed by 2 bases and V by 6 bases; bases with no gene match: 14. CDR1 and CDR2 (germline): SGHRS, YFSETQ. The CDR3 is made up of 18 amino acids.

The V and J genes are TRBV5-1 and TRBJ2-5; possibly TRBD1 or TRBD2 for D (6 bases each). The germline CDR1 and CDR2 sequences are SGHRS and YFSETQ. Trimming removed 6 bases from V and 0 bases from J, with 12 bases in between. This CDR3 has 14 residues. CDR3 coding DNA: TGCGCCAGCACTAGGGGGGTGAACCAAGAGACCCAGTACTTC. Translation: CASTRGVNQETQYF.

This clone was observed a handful of times. The chain joins TRBV4-3 to TRBJ2-7; D is ambiguous. CDR1 and CDR2 (germline): LGHNA, YSLEER. The CDR3 extends over 15 amino acids. V gave up 0 bases and J gave up 0 bases, with 9 bases separating them. The CDR3 here is CASSQEAQSSYEQYF. The CDR3 DNA reads as TGCGCCAGCAGCCAAGAGGCCCAGAGCTCCTACGAGCAGTACTTC.

This clone turned up a few times. The gene calls are TRBV5-8 and TRBJ2-5, with 10 nucleotides matching TRBD1. The germline CDR1 and CDR2 sequences are SGHTS and YDEGEE. Trimming at V came to 0 bases and at J to 0 bases, leaving 5 bases not matched to a gene. The length of the CDR3 is 17 residues. CDR3 in DNA: TGTGCCAGCAGCTTGGGACAGGGGGCCCTCTACCAAGAGACCCAGTACTTC. This sequence encodes CASSLGQGALYQETQYF.

The genes are TRBV28 and TRBJ1-5; D call uncertain. The CDR3 has 14 amino acids. Germline V CDR1 and CDR2: MDHEN, SYDVKM. The V end was cut by 3 bases, the J end by 1 base, with 7 bases between. The CDR3 sequence: CASSFAGSNQPQHF. The DNA of the CDR3 is TGTGCCAGCAGTTTCGCTGGGAGCAATCAGCCCCAGCATTTT.

The J gene is TRBJ1-1, the V gene TRBV5-6; D is undetermined. The germline CDR1 and CDR2 sequences are SGHDT and YYEEEE. The CDR3 covers 12 residues. Trimming removed 1 base from V and 4 bases from J, with 5 bases in between. CDR3 bases: TGTGCCAGCAGCTTGAGAGTCACTGAAGCTTTCTTT. It yields the protein CASSLRVTEAFF.

The chain is built from TRBV7-2 and TRBJ2-7, with TRBD2 matching 7 bases. Germline V lookup: CDR1 SGHTA, CDR2 FQGNSA. CDR3 size: 14 residues. Trimming cost V 5 bases and J 0 bases; bases outside gene matches: 4. This chain's CDR3 is CASSTSEISYEQYF. The CDR3 DNA sequence: TGTGCCAGCAGCACTAGCGAGATCTCCTACGAGCAGTACTTC.

The V call is TRBV9, the J call TRBJ1-4; TRBD1 aligns across 7 bases. The V gene's germline CDR1 is SGDLS and CDR2 YYNGEE. V was pared by 6 bases and J by 1 base, with 6 bases of the junction left unmatched. The CDR3 extends over 15 amino acids. The CDR3: CASNRQGGTNEKLFF. CDR3 nucleotide sequence: TGTGCCAGCAACCGACAGGGAGGAACTAATGAAAAACTGTTTTTT. Supplemented by reference TRBV9 and TRBJ1-4, the full variable domain reads DSGVTQTPKHLITATGQRVTLRCSPRSGDLSVYWYQQSLDQGLQFLIQYYNGEERAKGNILERFSAQQFPDLHSELNLSSLELGDSALYFCASNRQGGTNEKLFFGSGTQLSVL.

This rearrangement joins TRBV4-2 to TRBJ1-2; 7 bases are shared with TRBD1. The CDR3 extends over 15 amino acids. Per the germline V gene, CDR1 is LGHNA and CDR2 is YNFKEQ. After removal of 2 bases from V and 3 bases from J, the junction contained 6 bases not matched to a gene. The CDR3, as DNA: TGTGCCAGCAGCCAACAGGGGGGCGCGGACTATGGCTACACCTTC. Its translation is CASSQQGGADYGYTF.

CDR3 in amino acids: CASSPSGQGGRETQYF. In DNA, the CDR3 is TGCGCCAGCAGCCCTTCCGGACAGGGGGGTCGAGAGACCCAGTACTTC. The chain uses TRBV5-1 and TRBJ2-5, with 10 bases that match TRBD1. CDR1 is SGHRS and CDR2 is YFSETQ in the germline V gene. V trimming: 4 bases; J trimming: 4 bases; junction bases outside the gene matches: 10. The CDR3 runs 16 residues.

The rearrangement links TRBV23-1 to TRBJ2-4; D tentatively fits TRBD1 or TRBD2 (6 bases each). TRBV23-1 is given ORF status, its function remaining uncertain. This CDR3 has 16 amino acids. Between the trimmed V and J ends, which lost 0 bases and 5 bases, there was a span of 14 bases. CDR3 sequence reads: CASSQSISGAQNIQYF. In DNA, the CDR3 is TGCGCCAGCAGTCAATCGATTTCGGGGGCCCAAAACATTCAGTACTTC.

In its sample, this clone was seen a few times. This sample also contains other DNA sequences that code for the same CDR3. The rearrangement uses TRBV30 and TRBJ2-5, with D unresolved. The CDR3 loop spans 11 amino acids. V shed 1 base and J shed 4 bases, with 4 bases lying between them. From germline, CDR1 is GTSNPN and CDR2 SVGIG (reference sequence). The CDR3 nucleotides read TGTGCCTGGAGTGAGGGAGAGACCCAGTACTTC. This translates into CAWSEGETQYF.

This clone occurred a few times. J is TRBJ1-2 and V is TRBV30; D gene unclear. V was clipped by 2 bases and J by 1 base, with 17 bases between them. Looked up from germline, CDR1 is GTSNPN and CDR2 is SVGIG (reference sequence). CDR3 length: 16 residues. CDR3 region: CAWSRSGQVYNYGYTF. The CDR3 DNA sequence: TGTGCCTGGAGTCGAAGTGGTCAGGTCTATAACTATGGCTACACCTTC.

This clone was detected a few times. V is TRBV5-1 and J is TRBJ2-5, with D possibly TRBD1 on 7 matching bases. The CDR3 has 14 amino acids. Germline CDR1 is SGHRS and CDR2 is YFSETQ. With 2 bases removed from V and 5 bases from J, the gap between germline ends came to 13 bases. The CDR3 DNA follows: TGCGCCAGCAGCTTAATGACAGGGAGGGAGACCCAGTACTTC. This codes for CASSLMTGRETQYF.

The chain uses TRBV7-2 and TRBJ2-6; TRBD2 matches 8 bases. Germline V gives CDR1 SGHTA, CDR2 FQGNSA. The ends lost 4 bases at V and 2 bases at J; junction bases unmatched: 10. The CDR3 has 18 residues. The CDR3 DNA sequence: TGTGCCAGCAGCTCCCCACGGGGGGGGGCGGCTGGGGCCAACGTCCTGACTTTC. Translated: CASSSPRGGAAGANVLTF.

The chain has TRBV28 and TRBJ2-5; 12 nucleotides match TRBD2. The CDR3 totals 14 residues. With V trimmed by 8 bases and J by 7 bases, 8 bases remained unmatched. Germline V lookup: CDR1 MDHEN, CDR2 SYDVKM. CDR3 loop: CASGRTSGTGTQYF. DNA of the CDR3: TGTGCCAGCGGTCGGACTAGCGGGACCGGGACCCAGTACTTC. Together with reference TRBV28 and TRBJ2-5, the CDR3 gives the full variable domain: DVKVTQSSRYLVKRTGEKVFLECVQDMDHENMFWYRQDPGLGLRLIYFSYDVKMKEKGDIPEGYSVSREKKERFSLILESASTNQTSMYLCASGRTSGTGTQYFGPGTRLLVL.

This clone was counted between two and nine times. The gene calls are TRBV11-2 and TRBJ2-7; 8 bases fit TRBD1. The CDR3 contains 13 residues. The V and J ends lost 5 bases and 9 bases, in that order; junction bases with no gene match: 9. Germline CDR1 is SGHAT and CDR2 is FQNNGV. Here the CDR3 DNA reads TGTGCCAGCAGCAACAAGGACAGGGTTCGGCAGTACTTC. Its protein is CASSNKDRVRQYF.

This clone was observed a handful of times. This chain's CDR3 is CSVEEVVRETQYF. The CDR3 nucleotides read TGCAGCGTTGAGGAGGTTGTACGGGAGACCCAGTACTTC. This chain uses TRBV29-1 with TRBJ2-5, with D possibly TRBD2 on 5 matching bases. V shed 3 bases and J shed 5 bases, with 13 bases lying between them. The V gene's germline CDR1 is SQVTM and CDR2 ANQGSEA. The CDR3 has 13 residues. The whole variable domain, remainder taken from reference TRBV29-1 and TRBJ2-5, is SAVISQKPSRDICQRGTSLTIQCQVDSQVTMMFWYRQQPGQSLTLIATANQGSEATYESGFVIDKFPISRPNLTFSTLTVSNMSPEDSSIYLCSVEEVVRETQYFGPGTRLLVL.

The chain recombines TRBV30 with TRBJ2-1; unclear D gene. CDR1 is GTSNPN, CDR2 SVGIG, per germline (reference sequence). This CDR3 has 14 amino acids. Deletions cut 4 bases from V and 0 bases from J, with 10 bases between. CDR3 protein: CAWNKKSSYNEQFF. CDR3 nucleotides: TGTGCCTGGAACAAGAAGAGCTCCTACAATGAGCAGTTCTTC.

In this sample, this clone turned up a few times. The chain recombines TRBV29-1 with TRBJ1-4; D not resolved. This CDR3 is 13 amino acids long. V lost 6 bases to trimming and J lost 8 bases, with 16 bases between them. The germline CDR1 and CDR2 sequences are SQVTM and ANQGSEA. CDR3 nucleotide sequence: TGCAGCGTCCAACTGGGGAGGGCCGAAAAACTGTTTTTT. Translated, it gives CSVQLGRAEKLFF.

The rearrangement links TRBV2 to TRBJ2-1; D is undetermined. V was cut by 4 bases and J by 4 bases, with 14 bases left in between. CDR3 length equals 15 residues. Germline CDR1 reads SNHLY; CDR2 reads FYNNEI. The CDR3 DNA reads as TGTGCCAGCAGTGCCGACTCCCTGTCATACAATGAGCAGTTCTTC. This encodes CASSADSLSYNEQFF.

This clone appeared a few times. CDR3 DNA: TGTGCCAGCAGAACGGACACAGCCAAAAACATTCAGTACTTC. This codes for CASRTDTAKNIQYF. V and J are TRBV28 and TRBJ2-4, with D perhaps matching TRBD1 (5 bases). V lost 6 bases and J lost 0, with 9 bases in between. Germline-derived CDR1 and CDR2 are MDHEN and SYDVKM. This CDR3 region has 14 residues. Based on the CDR3 plus reference TRBV28 and TRBJ2-4, the full variable domain is DVKVTQSSRYLVKRTGEKVFLECVQDMDHENMFWYRQDPGLGLRLIYFSYDVKMKEKGDIPEGYSVSREKKERFSLILESASTNQTSMYLCASRTDTAKNIQYFGAGTRLSVL.

The J gene is TRBJ2-7, the V gene TRBV7-2; 12 positions match TRBD2. With V trimmed by 0 bases and J by 8 bases, 5 bases remained unmatched. CDR1 is SGHTA, CDR2 FQGNSA, per germline. CDR3 length: 15 amino acids. The CDR3 spells CASSLAPSGRAKQYF. CDR3 DNA sequence: TGTGCCAGCAGCTTAGCCCCTAGCGGGAGGGCGAAGCAGTACTTC.